These 29 T cell receptor beta chains originate from one sample sequenced in a study of blood T cells in healthy people across ages. Primed by a sample-barcoded 5' primer and a J-beta primer mix, a second PCR proceeded for 7 to 11 cycles. TCRdb analysed the 5' RACE reads with MiXCR anew, one entry per CDR3 protein. Of about 640,000 distinct CDR3 sequences listed, under 70% are singletons. Specimen: blood. All receptors derive from a man in his 60s in good health.

The V call is TRBV2, the J call TRBJ2-7, with TRBD2 identical over 11 bases. Near its end, the DNA agrees better with TRBJ2-5, so the J call may be wrong. The germline V gene encodes CDR1 SNHLY and CDR2 FYNNEI. The CDR3 extends over 16 amino acids. The CDR3 DNA is TGTGCCAGCAGCCCGGGGGTAGCGGGGGGGTATGAGACCCAGTACTTC. Its protein is CASSPGVAGGYETQYF.

In this sample, this clonotype turned up once. V gene TRBV5-1 combines with J gene TRBJ2-1; TRBD1 or TRBD2 may be the D gene (5 bases each). Germline CDR1 SGHRS, CDR2 YFSETQ. V was clipped by 0 bases and J by 5 bases, with 12 bases between them. This CDR3 comprises 15 residues. The CDR3 DNA reads as TGCGCCAGCAGCTTGGCGCCAGGGAGACACAATGAGCAGTTCTTC. This encodes CASSLAPGRHNEQFF.

This clonotype was counted only a few times. The chain employs TRBV7-2 and TRBJ2-3; D may correspond to TRBD1 or TRBD2 (5 bases each). CDR1 and CDR2 from the germline V gene are SGHTA and FQGNSA. This CDR3 region has 17 residues. The germline V and J ends were trimmed by 4 bases and 4 bases, with 21 bases remaining between them. The CDR3 here is CASSSAGPGQGPDTQYF. The CDR3 DNA is TGTGCCAGCAGCTCCGCTGGACCGGGGCAGGGCCCAGATACGCAGTATTTT.

The chain has TRBV3-1 and TRBJ1-2; 10 nucleotides match TRBD1. Germline assignment: CDR1 LGHDT and CDR2 YNNKEL (reference sequence). CDR3 length: 14 amino acids. V gave up 5 bases and J gave up 5 bases; unmatched junction bases: 5. The CDR3 DNA sequence: TGTGCCAGCAGCTCCGGGACAGGGGTTTATGGCTACACCTTC. Its protein is CASSSGTGVYGYTF. The full variable domain, with the rest looked up from reference TRBV3-1 and TRBJ1-2, is DTAVSQTPKYLVTQMGNDKSIKCEQNLGHDTMYWYKQDSKKFLKIMFSYNNKELIINETVPNRFSPKSPDKAHLNLHINSLELGDSAVYFCASSSGTGVYGYTFGSGTRLTVV.

This chain joins TRBV10-3 and TRBJ2-3; D tentatively fits TRBD1 or TRBD2 (6 bases each). The V gene lost 2 bases and the J gene lost 5 bases, with 14 bases spanning the gap. Germline V gene lookup returns CDR1 ENHRY and CDR2 SYGVKD. The length of the CDR3 is 15 residues. The CDR3 is CAISERGAREDTQYF. For the CDR3, the DNA is TGTGCCATCAGTGAGAGGGGGGCCCGGGAAGATACGCAGTATTTT.

The CDR3 DNA follows: TGCAGTGCTGGGTACCATCAGGGGGCCACTGAAGCTTTCTTT. This translates into CSAGYHQGATEAFF. The chain has TRBV20-1 and TRBJ1-1, with 8 bases identical to TRBD1. The trim removed 5 bases at V and 4 bases at J, leaving 9 bases unmatched. Per germline, CDR1 DFQATT and CDR2 SNEGSKA (reference sequence). This CDR3 has 14 amino acids.

This chain joins TRBV7-2 and TRBJ2-3; 7 nucleotides match TRBD2. CDR1 and CDR2 (germline): SGHTA, FQGNSA. Germline trimming cut 7 bases from V and 5 bases from J; bases unmatched to any gene: 6. The CDR3 runs 13 residues. CDR3 protein: CASTPAGVDTQYF. CDR3 nucleotides: TGTGCCAGCACCCCCGCGGGGGTAGATACGCAGTATTTT.

The V gene is TRBV7-2, the J gene TRBJ2-3; D not resolved. The germline gives CDR1 SGHTA, CDR2 FQGNSA. With 7 bases removed from V and 4 bases from J, the gap between germline ends came to 15 bases. The CDR3 totals 14 residues. CDR3 nucleotide sequence: TGTGCCAGCAACCCGGCTTGGCGCTCAGATACGCAGTATTTT. Translation: CASNPAWRSDTQYF.

This clonotype was found a few times. The V call is TRBV5-1, the J call TRBJ2-1; D is ambiguous. This CDR3 is built from 15 residues. V was clipped by 0 bases and J by 1 base, with 8 bases between them. CDR1 and CDR2 (germline): SGHRS, YFSETQ. Here the CDR3 DNA reads TGCGCCAGCAGCTTGGGCAGACCGTCCTACAATGAGCAGTTCTTC. The encoded protein is CASSLGRPSYNEQFF.

This clonotype came up a few times. The CDR3, as DNA: TGTGCCAGCAGCTCTGGGGACAGTCGATCCGCCGAGACCCAGTACTTC. Translating gives CASSSGDSRSAETQYF. The rearrangement uses TRBV7-6 and TRBJ2-5; 7 positions agree with TRBD1. The germline gives CDR1 SGHVS, CDR2 FNYEAQ. The trim removed 4 bases at V and 5 bases at J, leaving 13 bases unmatched. This CDR3 comprises 16 residues.

The chain has TRBV28 and TRBJ1-2; D gene unclear. The CDR3 has 12 residues. V was shortened by 6 bases and J by 8 bases, with 13 bases between the two germline ends. From germline, CDR1 is MDHEN and CDR2 SYDVKM. The CDR3 sequence is CASSSVVYGYTF. CDR3 bases: TGTGCCAGCAGCTCGGTGGTTTACGGCTACACCTTC.

In this sample, this clonotype turned up a few times. This chain links TRBV11-2 with TRBJ2-1; D not resolved. Per the germline V gene, CDR1 is SGHAT and CDR2 is FQNNGV. The CDR3 spans 15 residues. The V end lost 1 base, the J end lost 6 bases, and 13 bases lay between the germline ends. CDR3 in DNA: TGTGCCAGCAGCTTAGGTCCCACTGCCGGCAATGAGCAGTTCTTC. This gives the protein CASSLGPTAGNEQFF.

This chain links TRBV9 with TRBJ1-4, with 7 bases matching TRBD1. The CDR3 loop spans 13 amino acids. Germline CDR1 SGDLS, CDR2 YYNGEE. The junction had 2 bases not matched to a gene; V was cut back by 3 bases and J by 6 bases. CDR3 sequence: CASSAGTDEKLFF. DNA for the CDR3: TGTGCCAGCAGCGCAGGGACAGATGAAAAACTGTTTTTT.

V usage is TRBV4-1 and J usage is TRBJ2-1, with D tentatively TRBD1 or TRBD2 (7 bases each). The CDR3 contains 16 residues. Germline CDR1 MGHRA, CDR2 YSYEKL. V shed 2 bases and J shed 9 bases, with 20 bases lying between them. Written as DNA, the CDR3 is TGCGCCAGCAGCCAACCTGACAGGGTGGGCGGGGGTGAGCAGTTCTTC. Protein sequence: CASSQPDRVGGGEQFF.

This chain links TRBV9 with TRBJ2-2; 11 positions match TRBD2. J was trimmed by 3 bases and V by 1 base; bases with no gene match: 14. The length of the CDR3 is 20 residues. Germline CDR1 and CDR2: SGDLS and YYNGEE. CDR3 sequence (DNA): TGTGCCAGCAGCGTATGGTACGAATGTCTAGCGGGGGGCGACACCGGGGAGCTGTTTTTT. Protein: CASSVWYECLAGGDTGELFF. The full variable domain, in which reference TRBV9 and TRBJ2-2 provide the parts outside the CDR3, is DSGVTQTPKHLITATGQRVTLRCSPRSGDLSVYWYQQSLDQGLQFLIQYYNGEERAKGNILERFSAQQFPDLHSELNLSSLELGDSALYFCASSVWYECLAGGDTGELFFGEGSRLTVL.

This clonotype has a handful of counts. This chain links TRBV7-8 with TRBJ2-4; TRBD1 matches 7 bases. CDR1 and CDR2 from the germline V gene are SGHVS and FQNEAQ. The CDR3 runs 14 residues. J gave up 6 bases and V 4 bases, and 6 bases lay outside the gene matches. This chain's CDR3 is CASSSSGGGNIQYF. In DNA, the CDR3 is TGTGCCAGCAGCTCATCAGGGGGTGGAAACATTCAGTACTTC.

As DNA, the CDR3 is TGCAGCGTTCACCCAGCGGGGGCACGAAGGTCCTACAATGAGCAGTTCTTC. As protein: CSVHPAGARRSYNEQFF. This chain joins TRBV29-1 and TRBJ2-1; 8 bases line up with TRBD2. Germline assignment: CDR1 SQVTM and CDR2 ANQGSEA. This CDR3 is built from 17 residues. V dropped 5 bases and J dropped 1; count of bases not matched to a gene: 13.

This chain connects TRBV28 to TRBJ1-5; D is unresolved. Germline lookup yields CDR1 MDHEN and CDR2 SYDVKM. The length of the CDR3 is 15 residues. The V end lost 6 bases, the J end lost 0 bases, and 12 bases lay between the germline ends. The CDR3 is CASRKGNPSNQPQHF. CDR3 nucleotides: TGTGCCAGCAGGAAGGGAAATCCTAGCAATCAGCCCCAGCATTTT.

The rearrangement joins TRBV6-5 to TRBJ1-1, with a possible D match to TRBD1 (5 bases). V was shortened by 5 bases and J by 1 base, with 14 bases between the two germline ends. CDR3 length: 15 residues. Germline-derived CDR1 and CDR2 are MNHEY and SVGAGI. CDR3 in DNA: TGTGCCAGCAGTGACTGGGACCGCACGAACACTGAAGCTTTCTTT. Translated, it gives CASSDWDRTNTEAFF.

This clonotype was seen only a few times. This sequence joins TRBV29-1 and TRBJ2-1; D is perhaps TRBD2 (5 bases). In germline, CDR1 is SQVTM, CDR2 ANQGSEA. The CDR3 is 13 amino acids. V lost 8 bases, J lost 0 bases, and 11 bases lay in between. This chain's CDR3 is CSTTRASYNEQFF. CDR3 coding DNA: TGCAGCACCACGAGGGCCTCCTACAATGAGCAGTTCTTC.

Only a few counts were recorded for this clonotype. The chain combines TRBV5-5 with TRBJ2-7; either TRBD1 or TRBD2 may supply D (6 bases each). Deletions cut 0 bases from V and 4 bases from J, with 14 bases between. The CDR3 spans 15 residues. The germline gives CDR1 SGHKS, CDR2 YYEKEE (reference sequence). CDR3 coding DNA: TGTGCCAGCAGCTTGGGTACGGGGGCCAAGTACGAGCAGTACTTC. It codes for CASSLGTGAKYEQYF.

V and J are TRBV4-1 and TRBJ2-3; 11 bases fit TRBD2. Germline V CDR1 and CDR2: MGHRA, YSYEKL. The trim removed 4 bases at V and 4 bases at J, leaving 7 bases unmatched. The CDR3 covers 16 residues. In nucleotides, the CDR3 is TGCGCCAGCAGCCGGAATAGCGGGGGGGTCTCAGATACGCAGTATTTT. The encoded protein is CASSRNSGGVSDTQYF.

This clonotype was found many times. The chain joins TRBV11-2 to TRBJ2-5, with a weak D call TRBD2 (5 bases). Per the germline V gene, CDR1 is SGHAT and CDR2 is FQNNGV. The germline V and J ends were trimmed by 8 bases and 2 bases, with 12 bases remaining between them. The CDR3 covers 13 residues. The CDR3 bases are TGTGCCAGCGGAGACTACACTCAAGAGACCCAGTACTTC. As protein: CASGDYTQETQYF.

This clonotype was seen a handful of times. The genes are TRBV15 and TRBJ2-4, with 8 bases matching TRBD2. Germline loops: CDR1 LNHNV, CDR2 YYDKDF (reference sequence). CDR3 size: 15 residues. Losses at the gene ends were 1 base for V and 5 bases for J; bases not matched to a gene: 4. The CDR3 here is CATSRAGGAENIQYF. The CDR3 nucleotides are TGTGCCACCAGCAGAGCCGGGGGGGCCGAAAACATTCAGTACTTC.

V is TRBV7-2 and J is TRBJ2-1, with D possibly being TRBD1 (5 bases). This CDR3 comprises 14 residues. Deletions cut 1 base from V and 7 bases from J, with 11 bases between. Germline loops: CDR1 SGHTA, CDR2 FQGNSA. CDR3 residues: CASSLEGARNEQFF. CDR3 coding DNA: TGTGCCAGCAGCTTAGAAGGGGCCCGGAATGAGCAGTTCTTC.

The rearrangement joins TRBV19 to TRBJ1-5; 7 nucleotides line up with TRBD1. The V segment lost 5 bases and the J segment 2 bases; nucleotides outside the gene matches: 3. The germline V gene encodes CDR1 LNHDA and CDR2 SQIVND (reference sequence). This CDR3 is built from 14 residues. Here the CDR3 DNA reads TGTGCCAGTAGTGTAGGACAGGGCAATCAGCCCCAGCATTTT. Amino acids: CASSVGQGNQPQHF.

This clonotype appeared a few times. The CDR3 DNA reads TGTGCCAGCAGTTTAGACGCTGGGGACAATCAGCCCCAGCATTTT. Protein sequence: CASSLDAGDNQPQHF. The chain employs TRBV12-3 or TRBV12-4 and TRBJ1-5; D ambiguous. The V and J ends lost 1 base and 3 bases respectively, with 10 bases between them. The CDR3 totals 15 residues.

The J gene is TRBJ2-5, the V gene TRBV4-1, with 8 positions matching TRBD1. Germline CDR1 MGHRA, CDR2 YSYEKL. V lost 3 bases to trimming and J lost 1 base; unmatched junction nucleotides: 13. The CDR3 runs 18 residues. The chain's CDR3 is CASSQGAPGQGIQETQYF. The CDR3 bases are TGCGCCAGCAGCCAGGGGGCCCCCGGACAGGGAATCCAAGAGACCCAGTACTTC.

The genes are TRBV5-1 and TRBJ2-7; 8 bases fit TRBD1. There are 14 residues in the CDR3. Germline CDR1 reads SGHRS; CDR2 reads YFSETQ. The junction had 7 bases not matched to a gene; V was cut back by 7 bases and J by 1 base. Here the CDR3 DNA reads TGCGCCAGCGGCGAAGACAGGGGATCCTACGAGCAGTACTTC. As protein: CASGEDRGSYEQYF.